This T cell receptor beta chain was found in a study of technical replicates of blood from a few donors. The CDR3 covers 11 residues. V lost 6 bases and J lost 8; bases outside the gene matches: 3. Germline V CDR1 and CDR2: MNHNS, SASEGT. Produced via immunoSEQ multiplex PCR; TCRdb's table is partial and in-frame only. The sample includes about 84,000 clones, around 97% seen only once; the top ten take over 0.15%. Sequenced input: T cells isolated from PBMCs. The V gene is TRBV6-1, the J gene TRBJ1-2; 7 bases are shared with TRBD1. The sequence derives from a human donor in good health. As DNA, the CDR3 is TGTGCCAGCAGGACAGGGAACGGCTACACCTTC. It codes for CASRTGNGYTF.